The 27 T cell receptor beta chains presented below share a single source sample, sequenced in a study of T cells in Graves' hyperthyroidism and ophthalmopathy. TCR beta CDR3 regions were amplified from RNA transcripts. HTBI primers were the set used in a first-round RT-PCR of the TCR CDR3. TCRdb fed the multiplex PCR reads into MiXCR, producing one record per CDR3 protein. This table holds roughly 700,000 distinct CDR3 sequences, about a third found once. Sequencing input: blood. The receptors stem from a woman aged 35 to 49 with Graves' hyperthyroidism.

The sample holds many counts of this clonotype. The chain recombines TRBV9 with TRBJ1-4; D perhaps matches TRBD1 (6 bases). The CDR3 runs to 14 residues. The germline V and J ends were trimmed by 2 bases and 7 bases, with 12 bases remaining between them. Germline assignment: CDR1 SGDLS and CDR2 YYNGEE. The CDR3 DNA follows: TGTGCCAGCAGCGTTGGGGGCAGGAGTGAAAAACTGTTTTTT. It specifies CASSVGGRSEKLFF.

On this clonotype itself: The junction does not match germline at one end; this may be a read error. The chain joins TRBV19 to TRBJ2-3, with D possibly TRBD2 on 5 matching bases. The CDR3 consists of 14 residues. Germline loops: CDR1 LNHDA, CDR2 SQIVND (reference sequence). The CDR3 bases are TGCGCCAGCAGCTTGGCGGGCCACACAGATACGCAGTATTTT. Protein product: CASSLAGHTDTQYF.

The rearrangement links TRBV6-5 to TRBJ2-7, with D hard to call. V shed 6 bases and J shed 4 bases, with 10 bases lying between them. CDR1 is MNHEY, CDR2 SVGAGI, per germline. This CDR3 contains 12 residues. CDR3 DNA: TGTGCCAGCAGAAAGGTCCCTTACGAGCAGTACTTC. As protein: CASRKVPYEQYF.

This clonotype was counted many times. The rearrangement uses TRBV29-1 and TRBJ1-1; D remains unclear. V was pared by 4 bases and J by 5 bases, with 11 bases between. The germline V gene has CDR1 SQVTM and CDR2 ANQGSEA. The CDR3 runs to 12 residues. CDR3: CSVAGMRTEAFF. Written as DNA, the CDR3 is TGCAGCGTTGCCGGAATGAGGACTGAAGCTTTCTTT. The whole variable domain, remainder taken from reference TRBV29-1 and TRBJ1-1, is SAVISQKPSRDICQRGTSLTIQCQVDSQVTMMFWYRQQPGQSLTLIATANQGSEATYESGFVIDKFPISRPNLTFSTLTVSNMSPEDSSIYLCSVAGMRTEAFFGQGTRLTVV.

This clonotype was detected many times. The genes are TRBV5-1 and TRBJ1-2; D unresolved. V lost 2 bases, J lost 4 bases, and 15 bases lay in between. The CDR3 sequence is 15 residues long. Germline V gene data show CDR1 as SGHRS and CDR2 as YFSETQ. CDR3 loop: CASSFRTPRAYGYTF. The CDR3 nucleotides are TGCGCCAGCAGCTTTCGCACACCACGGGCCTATGGCTACACCTTC.

The rearrangement uses TRBV19 and TRBJ1-1; possibly TRBD1 for D (6 bases). Germline CDR1 LNHDA, CDR2 SQIVND (reference sequence). The CDR3 is 15 amino acids. V lost 9 bases to trimming and J lost 1 base, with 18 bases between them. The CDR3 DNA follows: TGTGCCAGCACATATACAGGGACCACGAACACTGAAGCTTTCTTT. Translation: CASTYTGTTNTEAFF.

This sequence joins TRBV10-3 and TRBJ2-3; 10 nucleotides line up with TRBD1. After removal of 7 bases from V and 6 bases from J, the junction contained 10 bases not matched to a gene. This CDR3 spans 15 amino acids. CDR1 and CDR2 from the germline V gene are ENHRY and SYGVKD. The CDR3 sequence: CAINQPGQGSDTQYF. The CDR3 nucleotides read TGTGCCATCAATCAGCCGGGACAGGGGAGCGATACGCAGTATTTT.

This clonotype was counted at least ten times. This chain uses TRBV15 with TRBJ2-5; possible D gene TRBD2, 5 bases. This CDR3 has 15 residues. V was cut by 0 bases and J by 4 bases, with 12 bases left in between. CDR1 and CDR2 from the germline V gene are LNHNV and YYDKDF (reference sequence). The CDR3 spells CATSRDHVSGETQYF. Here the CDR3 DNA reads TGTGCCACCAGCAGAGATCATGTGAGCGGAGAGACCCAGTACTTC.

This chain links TRBV25-1 with TRBJ1-1; TRBD1 might be the D (5 bases). The V and J ends lost 4 bases and 0 bases respectively, with 15 bases between them. Germline CDR1 and CDR2: MGHDK and SYGVNS. This CDR3 spans 16 amino acids. In nucleotides, the CDR3 is TGTGCCAGCAGTGCTAGAGCAGGGTCCATGAACACTGAAGCTTTCTTT. Translating it yields CASSARAGSMNTEAFF.

As concerns this clonotype: A read error may be the cause here, since a much bigger clone is one base away. The chain employs TRBV7-2 and TRBJ1-1; D not certain. The length of the CDR3 is 13 residues. V was pared by 1 base and J by 3 bases, with 6 bases between. Germline lookup yields CDR1 SGHTA and CDR2 FQGNSA. CDR3 DNA: TGTGCCAGCAGCTTAGTCGAAGACACTGAAGCTTTCTTT. Translation gives CASSLVEDTEAFF.

The chain combines TRBV7-9 with TRBJ1-2; D gene ambiguous. V lost 6 bases and J 8 bases, leaving 19 bases between the germline ends. The CDR3 is 14 residues long. The germline V gene has CDR1 SEHNR and CDR2 FQNEAQ (reference sequence). The CDR3: CASSLTRGLSGYTF. CDR3 coding DNA: TGTGCCAGCAGTTTAACCCGGGGTCTCAGCGGCTACACCTTC.

This clonotype was observed a handful of times. V gene TRBV19 combines with J gene TRBJ1-5; D remains ambiguous. The CDR3 is 13 amino acids. V dropped 0 bases and J dropped 9 bases, with 9 bases sitting between them. CDR1 is LNHDA, CDR2 SQIVND, per germline (reference sequence). The CDR3 here is CASSIDLMGPQHF. The CDR3 nucleotides are TGTGCCAGTAGTATAGATCTGATGGGGCCCCAGCATTTT.

The genes are TRBV20-1 and TRBJ2-3; D is perhaps TRBD2 (6 bases). The CDR3 sequence is 15 residues long. Trimming shortened V by 6 bases and J by 5 bases, and 21 bases separated the two germline ends. Per germline, CDR1 DFQATT and CDR2 SNEGSKA (reference sequence). The CDR3 loop is CSANGGTVGGDTQYF. Here the CDR3 DNA reads TGCAGTGCCAACGGAGGGACGGTCGGGGGAGATACGCAGTATTTT.

This clonotype has at least ten counts. This sequence joins TRBV11-3 and TRBJ1-2, with TRBD1 identical over 7 bases. Germline V gene lookup returns CDR1 SGHNT and CDR2 YENEEA. Trimming at V came to 5 bases and at J to 5 bases, leaving 5 bases not matched to a gene. The CDR3 runs 13 residues. DNA of the CDR3: TGTGCCAGCAGCCCCGGACAGGTTTATGGCTACACCTTC. Protein product: CASSPGQVYGYTF.

The chain uses TRBV7-9 and TRBJ2-2; the D gene could be TRBD1 or TRBD2 (6 bases each). The CDR3 spans 15 residues. Germline lookup yields CDR1 SEHNR and CDR2 FQNEAQ (reference sequence). V lost 2 bases and J 5 bases, leaving 12 bases between the germline ends. The CDR3 loop reads CASSLRGRQTGELFF. The CDR3 nucleotides read TGTGCCAGCAGCTTACGGGGGCGCCAAACCGGGGAGCTGTTTTTT.

The CDR3 sequence is CASSLHLAGQSTEAFF. CDR3 in DNA: TGTGCCAGCAGCTTGCATTTAGCAGGACAGAGTACTGAAGCTTTCTTT. The chain has TRBV5-5 and TRBJ1-1, with D tentatively TRBD1 (6 bases). Trimming removed 1 base from V and 5 bases from J, with 18 bases in between. This CDR3 spans 16 amino acids. Germline loops: CDR1 SGHKS, CDR2 YYEKEE (reference sequence).

The V and J genes are TRBV29-1 and TRBJ2-7, with 8 bases fitting TRBD1. Germline assignment: CDR1 SQVTM and CDR2 ANQGSEA. CDR3 length: 13 residues. J gave up 4 bases and V 6 bases, and 8 bases lay outside the gene matches. The CDR3 here is CSVGGTGGYEQYF. In DNA, the CDR3 is TGCAGCGTAGGGGGTACAGGGGGTTACGAGCAGTACTTC.

Ten or more counts support this clonotype. The chain joins TRBV29-1 to TRBJ1-6, with a possible D match to TRBD1 (6 bases). Germline-derived CDR1 and CDR2 are SQVTM and ANQGSEA. V shed 3 bases and J shed 7 bases, with 10 bases lying between them. The CDR3 spans 13 residues. CDR3 in DNA: TGCAGCGTTGAGGACAGCCCAAATTCACCCCTCCACTTT. Encoded protein: CSVEDSPNSPLHF.

Of note for this clonotype: At one end the junction does not follow the germline gene, possibly because of a read error. The chain employs TRBV7-2 and TRBJ2-7; D is undetermined. Germline CDR1 is SGHTA and CDR2 is FQGNSA. The CDR3 extends over 13 amino acids. The CDR3: CASSLAQTYEQYF. DNA of the CDR3: TGTGCCAGCAGCTTAGCCCAGACCTATGAGCAGTACTTC.

The chain carries TRBV29-1 and TRBJ2-3, with TRBD2 identical over 10 bases. This CDR3 spans 16 amino acids. Germline CDR1 SQVTM, CDR2 ANQGSEA. The junction had 11 bases not matched to a gene; V was cut back by 2 bases and J by 6 bases. CDR3 bases: TGCAGCGTTGAAAGAGCGGGAGGGGTAGTCGAGGATACGCAGTATTTT. Protein sequence: CSVERAGGVVEDTQYF.

This clonotype was counted between two and nine times. This sequence joins TRBV20-1 and TRBJ1-1, with D unresolved. CDR3 size: 17 residues. CDR1 is DFQATT, CDR2 SNEGSKA, per germline (reference sequence). V was cut by 0 bases and J by 0 bases, with 17 bases left in between. CDR3 region: CSARDRKRYFMNTEAFF. As DNA, the CDR3 is TGCAGTGCTAGAGATCGAAAAAGGTATTTCATGAACACTGAAGCTTTCTTT.

This chain joins TRBV7-2 and TRBJ2-7; D might be TRBD2 (6 bases). This CDR3 spans 15 amino acids. Looked up from germline, CDR1 is SGHTA and CDR2 is FQGNSA. Between the trimmed V and J ends, which lost 5 bases and 3 bases, there was a span of 17 bases. The CDR3 spells CASSPGPGGNYEQYF. CDR3 coding DNA: TGTGCCAGCAGCCCCGGCCCCGGGGGAAACTACGAGCAGTACTTC.

The gene calls are TRBV10-2 and TRBJ1-5, with 7 nucleotides matching TRBD1. The end of the DNA is better explained by TRBJ2-3, so the J call may be wrong. This CDR3 comprises 14 residues. Germline values: CDR1 WSHSY, CDR2 SAAADI. CDR3 sequence (DNA): TGCGCCAGCAGTGAGGGGACAGATACAGATACGCAGTATTTT. Translating gives CASSEGTDTDTQYF.

As for this clonotype: Its ends do not fully match the called genes, so a read error is possible. This chain uses TRBV10-3 with TRBJ1-1; D gene unclear. The germline gives CDR1 ENHRY, CDR2 SYGVKD. CDR3 length equals 15 residues. The CDR3 protein is CAVSDLRGGNTEAFF. In nucleotides, the CDR3 is TGTGCCGTCAGTGACCTACGGGGAGGGAACACTGAAGCTTTCTTT.

This clonotype was observed at least ten times. The gene calls are TRBV14 and TRBJ1-4; D is unclear. This CDR3 spans 15 amino acids. V dropped 5 bases and J dropped 8 bases, with 18 bases sitting between them. CDR1 SGHDN and CDR2 FVKESK come from the germline V gene. The CDR3 sequence: CASSSTVPFGEKLFF. CDR3 bases: TGTGCCAGCAGCTCTACAGTCCCCTTCGGCGAAAAACTGTTTTTT.

The chain is built from TRBV12-3 or TRBV12-4 and TRBJ2-7, with 10 positions matching TRBD1. The CDR3 has 15 amino acids. Losses at the gene ends were 5 bases for V and 2 bases for J; bases not matched to a gene: 6. The CDR3 here is CASSPTTGGAYEQYF. In DNA form, the CDR3 reads TGTGCCAGCAGTCCGACGACAGGGGGCGCCTACGAGCAGTACTTC.

The chain employs TRBV24-1 and TRBJ2-7; 14 nucleotides line up with TRBD2. Germline CDR1 is KGHDR and CDR2 is SFDVKD. The CDR3 is made up of 18 amino acids. V lost 5 bases and J lost 3; bases outside the gene matches: 11. The chain's CDR3 is CATSGPGLAGGPFYEQYF. CDR3 DNA sequence: TGTGCCACCAGTGGCCCCGGACTAGCGGGAGGACCCTTCTACGAGCAGTACTTC.